What follows are 5 T cell receptor beta chains derived from one specimen sequenced in a study of blood T cell repertoires in COVID-19. Data came from immunoSEQ multiplex PCR; TCRdb stores just in-frame clones and leaves some out. The table lists about 120,000 clones, 87% of them singletons. Sequences were obtained from peripheral blood. These receptors originate from a woman in her 70s with acute or convalescent COVID-19.

This clone was recorded only once. The chain couples TRBV2 to TRBJ1-2, with 8 bases lining up with TRBD1. Looked up from germline, CDR1 is SNHLY and CDR2 is FYNNEI. After removal of 4 bases from V and 8 bases from J, the junction contained 12 bases not matched to a gene. CDR3 size: 15 residues. The CDR3 reads CASSVGQGPRDGYTF. CDR3 in DNA: TGTGCCAGCAGTGTAGGACAGGGCCCCCGTGACGGCTACACCTTC.

The chain links TRBV28 to TRBJ2-7; perhaps TRBD2 as D (7 bases). Germline CDR1 reads MDHEN; CDR2 reads SYDVKM. The CDR3 length is 14 residues. V lost 8 bases and J lost 4, with 18 bases in between. CDR3 protein: CASGPLGGPYEQYF. The CDR3 DNA sequence: TGTGCCAGCGGGCCCTTGGGGGGGCCTTACGAGCAGTACTTC.

This chain uses TRBV3-1 (or the pseudogene TRBV3-2) with TRBJ2-7, with 10 positions matching TRBD2. CDR1 is LGHDT and CDR2 is YNNKEL in the germline V gene (reference sequence). V lost 3 bases and J lost 6; bases outside the gene matches: 5. The CDR3 is 14 residues long. As DNA, the CDR3 is TGTGCCAGCAGCCACCAGCGGGGGGGAACCGAGCAGTACTTC. It yields the protein CASSHQRGGTEQYF.

This clone was found a few times. This chain joins TRBV28 and TRBJ1-1; 7 bases match TRBD1. The J segment lost 4 bases and the V segment lost 5 bases, leaving 10 bases of the junction unmatched. The CDR3 contains 15 residues. The V gene's germline CDR1 is MDHEN and CDR2 SYDVKM. The CDR3 nucleotides are TGTGCCAGCAGTCAGGGATGGCAGGGGGTCACTGAAGCTTTCTTT. Its translation is CASSQGWQGVTEAFF.

The rearrangement links TRBV7-2 to TRBJ2-3; perhaps TRBD2 as D (6 bases). The V end was cut by 3 bases, the J end by 1 base, with 8 bases between. Germline-derived CDR1 and CDR2 are SGHTA and FQGNSA. CDR3 size: 14 residues. DNA of the CDR3: TGTGCCAGCAGCTTTGGCGGGGGCACAGATACGCAGTATTTT. Residues: CASSFGGGTDTQYF.